Listed here are 5 T cell receptor beta chains from one sample, sequenced in a study of control samples from healthy donors and cancer patients (dated by TCRdb to 2018 to 2021). Receptor libraries were prepared by the immunoSEQ multiplex PCR assay. In TCRdb, the immuneACCESS table is reduced to in-frame sequences with V and J assigned. These tables do not hold every clone; where another copy was compared, an unresolved V gene accounts for under half, and the others remain unexplained. In this sample the table shows about 58,000 clones, approximately 94% of which occur a single time. 3% to 4% of the sample belongs to the ten largest clones. Material for sequencing was blood. The origin of the receptors is a man aged 25-45 years in good health.

This chain uses TRBV7-2 with TRBJ1-2; the match to TRBD1 covers 7 bases. CDR3 length: 14 residues. After removal of 1 base from V and 6 bases from J, the junction contained 5 bases not matched to a gene. CDR1 is SGHTA, CDR2 FQGNSA, per germline. The CDR3 loop reads CASSLGQGWDGYTF. The CDR3 DNA sequence: TGTGCCAGCAGCTTAGGACAGGGTTGGGATGGCTACACCTTC.

V usage is TRBV7-2 and J usage is TRBJ1-2; D ambiguous. This CDR3 is 14 amino acids long. The germline CDR1 and CDR2 sequences are SGHTA and FQGNSA. Between the trimmed V and J ends, which lost 0 bases and 7 bases, there was a span of 12 bases. The CDR3, as DNA: TGTGCCAGCAGCTTAGCGCGGGAATCGGCTGGCTACACCTTC. Amino acids: CASSLARESAGYTF.

Comment on this clone: The sample has other DNA sequences that encode this CDR3 too. The rearrangement uses TRBV30 and TRBJ2-7, with 7 bases aligning to TRBD1. V lost 4 bases to trimming and J lost 1 base; unmatched junction nucleotides: 4. Germline assignment: CDR1 GTSNPN and CDR2 SVGIG (reference sequence). The CDR3 runs 13 residues. The CDR3 here is CAWNQGQSYEQYF. As DNA, the CDR3 is TGTGCCTGGAACCAGGGACAGTCCTACGAGCAGTACTTC.

This clone has a single count. This sequence joins TRBV29-1 and TRBJ2-5; no clear D. CDR3 length equals 11 residues. Germline CDR1 and CDR2: SQVTM and ANQGSEA. CDR3 nucleotide sequence: TGCAGTGATGACATGGGTGGGACCCAGTACTTC. Its protein product is CSDDMGGTQYF. Using reference TRBV29-1 and TRBJ2-5 for the parts outside the CDR3, the full variable domain is SAVISQKPSRDICQRGTSLTIQCQVDSQVTMMFWYRQQPGQSLTLIATANQGSEATYESGFVIDKFPISRPNLTFSTLTVSNMSPEDSSIYLCSDDMGGTQYFGPGTRLLVL.

The J gene is TRBJ2-1, the V gene TRBV27, with TRBD2 identical over 9 bases. The V segment lost 11 bases and the J segment 0 bases; nucleotides outside the gene matches: 14. Germline CDR1 MNHEY, CDR2 SMNVEV (reference sequence). CDR3 length: 17 amino acids. The CDR3 coding sequence is TGTGCCCGCGGGGGGGGTGGCGGGGGCGTCTCCTACAATGAGCAGTTCTTC. It translates to CARGGGGGGVSYNEQFF.